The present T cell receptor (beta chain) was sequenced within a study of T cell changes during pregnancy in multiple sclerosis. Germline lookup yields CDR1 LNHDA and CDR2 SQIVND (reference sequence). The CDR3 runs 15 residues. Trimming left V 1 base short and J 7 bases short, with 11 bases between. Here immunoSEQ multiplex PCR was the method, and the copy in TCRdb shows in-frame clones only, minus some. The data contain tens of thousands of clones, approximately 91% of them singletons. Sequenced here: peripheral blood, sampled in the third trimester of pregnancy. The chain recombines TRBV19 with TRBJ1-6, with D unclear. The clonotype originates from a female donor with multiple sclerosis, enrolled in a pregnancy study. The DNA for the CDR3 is TGTGCCAGTAGTATAGCGGCCAGGTCAAATTCACCCCTCCACTTT. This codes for CASSIAARSNSPLHF.